One sample yielded the 19 T cell receptor beta chains listed below, sequenced in a study of regulatory T cells in long-lasting Graves disease. Arm-PCR of CDR3 regions with iRepertoire HTBI primers generated TCR beta libraries. TCRdb independently ran MiXCR on the multiplex PCR reads; one entry per CDR3 protein. The repertoire holds about 530,000 distinct CDR3 sequences, with about 16% as singletons. Documented time point: newly diagnosed GD, antithyroid drugs for less than 3 months. PBMCs provided the RNA from which the TCR library was made. These data were also filed under a second study, of T cells in Graves' hyperthyroidism and ophthalmopathy.

The sequencing here drew on peripheral blood mononuclear cells (PBMCs), taken at new diagnosis, from a patient treated with antithyroid drugs. These TCRs come from a woman aged 35 to 60 with Graves disease.

This clonotype was counted only a few times. The rearrangement joins TRBV20-1 to TRBJ2-1, with a weak D call TRBD2 (6 bases). Between the trimmed V and J ends, which lost 2 bases and 6 bases, there was a span of 8 bases. CDR1 and CDR2 (germline): DFQATT, SNEGSKA (reference sequence). The CDR3 loop spans 12 amino acids. The CDR3 DNA sequence: TGCAGTGCTAGAAGGGACTTCAATGAGCAGTTCTTC. It encodes CSARRDFNEQFF.

A remark on this clonotype: A much larger clone sits a single nucleotide away, making a read error possible. The chain employs TRBV5-1 and TRBJ1-1; tentative D call: TRBD1 (6 bases). Germline values: CDR1 SGHRS, CDR2 YFSETQ. The CDR3 is 16 residues long. V was clipped by 5 bases and J by 1 base, with 18 bases between them. Here the CDR3 DNA reads TGCGCCAGCAGAAAACAGGGAGAACAGACGAACACTGAAGCTTTCTTT. It codes for CASRKQGEQTNTEAFF.

The gene calls are TRBV7-9 and TRBJ1-2; 7 bases match TRBD1. The CDR3 runs 15 residues. Germline V gene lookup returns CDR1 SEHNR and CDR2 FQNEAQ (reference sequence). Trimming at V came to 3 bases and at J to 2 bases, leaving 6 bases not matched to a gene. DNA of the CDR3: TGTGCCAGCAGCTTGACCGGGACAGAGAACTATGGCTACACCTTC. It encodes CASSLTGTENYGYTF.

Many counts were recorded for this clonotype. The chain joins TRBV6-2 or TRBV6-3 to TRBJ1-5; 9 bases are shared with TRBD1. Per germline, CDR1 MNHEY and CDR2 SVGEGT. J lost 6 bases, V lost 8 bases, and 8 bases had no gene match. The CDR3 has 14 residues. The CDR3 protein is CASLTGGAGQPQHF. The CDR3 region has the DNA TGTGCCAGCCTAACAGGGGGCGCGGGTCAGCCCCAGCATTTT.

This clonotype was recorded at least ten times. J is TRBJ2-2 and V is TRBV2, with TRBD1 identical over 10 bases. Losses at the gene ends were 7 bases for V and 4 bases for J; bases not matched to a gene: 3. This CDR3 has 14 amino acids. Germline loops: CDR1 SNHLY, CDR2 FYNNEI. This CDR3 reads CASKDRGSTGELFF. In nucleotides, the CDR3 is TGTGCCAGCAAGGACAGGGGGAGCACCGGGGAGCTGTTTTTT.

In its sample, this clonotype was seen many times. The chain combines TRBV12-3 or TRBV12-4 with TRBJ1-1; TRBD1 aligns across 8 bases. With V trimmed by 6 bases and J by 3 bases, 18 bases remained unmatched. This CDR3 is 18 amino acids long. CDR3: CASSFRGTGAPRDTEAFF. The CDR3 region has the DNA TGTGCCAGCAGCTTTAGGGGGACAGGTGCGCCCCGCGACACTGAAGCTTTCTTT.

In this sample, this clonotype turned up once. This clone may be a read error of a much larger clone one base away. The CDR3: CARSIGDVEAFF. The CDR3 nucleotides are TGTGCCCGGAGTATTGGGGACGTTGAAGCTTTCTTT. The chain carries TRBV30 and TRBJ1-1, with a weak D call TRBD1 (5 bases). The germline CDR1 and CDR2 sequences are GTSNPN and SVGIG (reference sequence). CDR3 length equals 12 residues.

This clonotype has at least ten counts. The chain combines TRBV30 with TRBJ1-2; the match to TRBD1 covers 7 bases. With V trimmed by 1 base and J by 6 bases, 5 bases remained unmatched. CDR1 is GTSNPN, CDR2 SVGIG, per germline (reference sequence). This CDR3 region has 13 residues. CDR3 in DNA: TGTGCCTGGAGTGCAACAGGGGCACATGGCTACACCTTC. This encodes CAWSATGAHGYTF.

This clonotype was seen at least ten times. The gene calls are TRBV2 and TRBJ1-1; no clear D. CDR3 length equals 15 residues. Germline V gives CDR1 SNHLY, CDR2 FYNNEI. V was clipped by 6 bases and J by 1 base, with 15 bases between them. CDR3 DNA sequence: TGTGCCAGCAGGTTCGTCGGGGTTGGGAACACTGAAGCTTTCTTT. It encodes CASRFVGVGNTEAFF.

V usage is TRBV7-3 and J usage is TRBJ1-1; maybe TRBD1 (6 bases). Germline assignment: CDR1 SGHTA and CDR2 FQGTGA. This CDR3 comprises 17 residues. V was pared by 2 bases and J by 1 base, with 17 bases between. Here the CDR3 DNA reads TGTGCCAGCAGCTTATCGGGAGGGGGGGGACCGAACACTGAAGCTTTCTTT. Its protein product is CASSLSGGGGPNTEAFF.

This clonotype was detected ten times or more. This chain links TRBV3-1 with TRBJ1-6, with D unclear. CDR3 length: 14 amino acids. CDR1 and CDR2 (germline): LGHDT, YNNKEL (reference sequence). Trimming stripped 7 bases from V and 9 bases from J, with 16 bases between. DNA for the CDR3: TGTGCCAGCACCATCGAGAATTCGGGTTCACCCCTCCACTTT. Translation: CASTIENSGSPLHF. Full variable domain (rest looked up from reference TRBV3-1 and TRBJ1-6): DTAVSQTPKYLVTQMGNDKSIKCEQNLGHDTMYWYKQDSKKFLKIMFSYNNKELIINETVPNRFSPKSPDKAHLNLHINSLELGDSAVYFCASTIENSGSPLHFGNGTRLTVT.

The chain joins TRBV6-5 to TRBJ2-7, with TRBD1 matching 8 bases. Germline CDR1 MNHEY, CDR2 SVGAGI. J lost 4 bases, V lost 0 bases, and 11 bases had no gene match. This CDR3 contains 17 residues. The CDR3 reads CASSYSSGQGALYEQYF. DNA of the CDR3: TGTGCCAGCAGTTACTCGAGTGGGCAGGGGGCCTTGTACGAGCAGTACTTC.

Worth noting for this clonotype: This sequence may be a read error, since a much larger clone differs from it by one base. This likely comes from a read error, as the CDR3 has no conserved phenylalanine or tryptophan at its end. The J gene is TRBJ1-4, the V gene TRBV2, with 7 bases aligning to TRBD1. The CDR3 spans 14 residues. Trimming removed 3 bases from V and 5 bases from J; junction bases left unmatched: 3. From germline, CDR1 is SNHLY and CDR2 FYNNEI. The DNA for the CDR3 is TGTGCCAGCAGTGAGAGGGGGCTGAATGAAAAACTGTTTCTT. This encodes CASSERGLNEKLFL.

This clonotype came up many times. V gene TRBV12-3 or TRBV12-4 combines with J gene TRBJ1-5, with TRBD1 as a possible D gene (6 bases). The CDR3 runs 15 residues. V lost 6 bases and J 2 bases, leaving 14 bases between the germline ends. CDR3: CASSLQGGGNQPQHF. CDR3 bases: TGTGCCAGCAGCTTACAGGGAGGGGGCAATCAGCCCCAGCATTTT.

The CDR3 region has the DNA TGTGCCAGCAGCCTATTAGGACAGGGACTCGGCAATGAGCAGTTCTTC. This codes for CASSLLGQGLGNEQFF. The chain carries TRBV7-3 and TRBJ2-1, with 8 bases identical to TRBD1. Germline CDR1 and CDR2: SGHTA and FQGTGA. This CDR3 is 16 amino acids long. With V trimmed by 5 bases and J by 6 bases, 12 bases remained unmatched. Complete variable domain (other parts from reference TRBV7-3 and TRBJ2-1): GAGVSQTPSNKVTEKGKYVELRCDPISGHTALYWYRQSLGQGPEFLIYFQGTGAADDSGLPNDRFFAVRPEGSVSTLKIQRTERGDSAVYLCASSLLGQGLGNEQFFGPGTRLTVL.

Many counts were recorded for this clonotype. J is TRBJ2-1 and V is TRBV11-2, with D tentatively TRBD2 (6 bases). V was clipped by 1 base and J by 9 bases, with 13 bases between them. This CDR3 spans 14 amino acids. Germline-derived CDR1 and CDR2 are SGHAT and FQNNGV. This chain's CDR3 is CASSLVGGVGEQFF. The CDR3 region has the DNA TGTGCCAGCAGCTTAGTCGGGGGTGTAGGTGAGCAGTTCTTC.

This clonotype was seen a single time. This chain links TRBV2 with TRBJ2-7, with 7 bases identical to TRBD2. In germline, CDR1 is SNHLY, CDR2 FYNNEI. CDR3 length: 19 residues. With V trimmed by 2 bases and J by 7 bases, 23 bases remained unmatched. The CDR3 nucleotides are TGTGCCAGCAGTGAATCTCCTAGCGGACCATTACCCCCCTCTCGGGAGCAGTACTTC. Protein product: CASSESPSGPLPPSREQYF. The whole variable domain, filled in from reference TRBV2 and TRBJ2-7, reads EPEVTQTPSHQVTQMGQEVILRCVPISNHLYFYWYRQILGQKVEFLVSFYNNEISEKSEIFDDQFSVERPDGSNFTLKIRSTKLEDSAMYFCASSESPSGPLPPSREQYFGPGTRLTVT.

The gene calls are TRBV7-9 and TRBJ2-7; a weak D match, TRBD1 (6 bases). V dropped 5 bases and J dropped 7 bases, with 18 bases sitting between them. This CDR3 spans 14 amino acids. Germline V lookup: CDR1 SEHNR, CDR2 FQNEAQ (reference sequence). The CDR3 sequence is CASSPRDMTREQYF. The CDR3 nucleotides read TGTGCCAGCAGCCCACGGGACATGACACGGGAGCAGTACTTC.

Many counts were recorded for this clonotype. The genes are TRBV10-1 and TRBJ2-3; 10 bases are shared with TRBD2. The CDR3 consists of 16 residues. Germline lookup yields CDR1 WNHNN and CDR2 SYGVQD (reference sequence). J gave up 4 bases and V 6 bases, and 10 bases lay outside the gene matches. The CDR3 DNA reads TGCGCCAGCAGCCCTCGGAGCGGGGGGGCACCAGATACGCAGTATTTT. Its translation: CASSPRSGGAPDTQYF.